Following are 18 T cell receptor beta chains from one sample sequenced in a study of blood T cell repertoires in COVID-19. Generated by immunoSEQ multiplex PCR, the TCRdb table keeps only in-frame clones and is missing some. The sample has a few hundred thousand clones, about 86% seen once. Sequenced input: peripheral blood. The origin of the receptors is an elderly man with acute or convalescent COVID-19.

The V gene is TRBV7-2, the J gene TRBJ2-7; 7 bases are a match to TRBD2. There are 13 residues in the CDR3. After removal of 1 base from V and 7 bases from J, the junction contained 4 bases not matched to a gene. The germline V gene has CDR1 SGHTA and CDR2 FQGNSA. The CDR3 bases are TGTGCCAGCAGCTTAGGGCTAGCGGATGAGCAGTACTTC. Its translation is CASSLGLADEQYF.

The chain couples TRBV5-6 to TRBJ1-2, with 9 bases identical to TRBD1. Germline assignment: CDR1 SGHDT and CDR2 YYEEEE. This CDR3 region has 16 residues. The V segment lost 6 bases and the J segment 3 bases; nucleotides outside the gene matches: 12. The chain's CDR3 is CASTPSRQGEYYGYTF. The CDR3 region has the DNA TGTGCCAGCACCCCCTCGAGACAGGGGGAATACTATGGCTACACCTTC.

The chain is built from TRBV5-1 and TRBJ2-1; the match to TRBD2 covers 14 bases. The CDR3 consists of 16 residues. Per germline, CDR1 SGHRS and CDR2 YFSETQ. Germline trimming cut 4 bases from V and 8 bases from J; bases unmatched to any gene: 8. The CDR3 region is CASSQRLAGGLDEQFF. In DNA form, the CDR3 reads TGCGCCAGCAGCCAAAGACTAGCGGGAGGGCTAGATGAGCAGTTCTTC. The variable domain in full, with the rest retrieved from reference TRBV5-1 and TRBJ2-1, is KAGVTQTPRYLIKTRGQQVTLSCSPISGHRSVSWYQQTPGQGLQFLFEYFSETQRNKGNFPGRFSGRQFSNSRSEMNVSTLELGDSALYLCASSQRLAGGLDEQFFGPGTRLTVL.

The chain joins TRBV18 to TRBJ2-1; D unclear. The CDR3 is 14 residues long. Germline V lookup: CDR1 KGHSH, CDR2 LQKENI. V lost 3 bases and J 8 bases, leaving 14 bases between the germline ends. The CDR3 DNA reads TGTGCCAGCTCACCTCAGGCAGCTTCCTATGAGCAGTTCTTC. Its protein product is CASSPQAASYEQFF.

CDR3 residues: CASSLPPRGGGDEQYF. In DNA, the CDR3 is TGTGCCAGCAGCTTACCCCCTAGGGGAGGAGGCGACGAGCAGTACTTC. J is TRBJ2-7 and V is TRBV7-2; the D gene is possibly TRBD2 (6 bases). Germline V lookup: CDR1 SGHTA, CDR2 FQGNSA. V was clipped by 2 bases and J by 5 bases, with 19 bases between them. The length of the CDR3 is 16 residues.

The chain couples TRBV5-1 to TRBJ2-1, with 10 bases fitting TRBD2. The CDR3 totals 15 residues. Germline V gene lookup returns CDR1 SGHRS and CDR2 YFSETQ. Trimming took 4 bases from V and 9 from J; bases not matched to a gene: 10. CDR3 nucleotides: TGCGCCAGCAGCGATAGCGGGAGGACGCTAGGTGAGCAGTTCTTC. Translating gives CASSDSGRTLGEQFF.

J is TRBJ2-7 and V is TRBV19; 11 nucleotides agree with TRBD2. CDR3 size: 15 residues. Germline V CDR1 and CDR2: LNHDA, SQIVND (reference sequence). The V segment lost 6 bases and the J segment 2 bases; nucleotides outside the gene matches: 6. The CDR3 spells CASSITSGGPYEQYF. CDR3 nucleotide sequence: TGTGCCAGTAGCATTACTAGCGGGGGACCCTACGAGCAGTACTTC.

The V gene is TRBV19, the J gene TRBJ2-7; possibly TRBD2 for D (6 bases). The CDR3 totals 13 residues. CDR1 is LNHDA, CDR2 SQIVND, per germline (reference sequence). V was cut by 5 bases and J by 6 bases, with 14 bases left in between. The CDR3 DNA follows: TGTGCCAGTAGTCCCCGACTAGTGGCCGAGCAGTACTTC. Protein product: CASSPRLVAEQYF.

The gene calls are TRBV4-3 and TRBJ2-7, with D possibly being TRBD2 (7 bases). Trimming took 0 bases from V and 0 from J, leaving 18 bases between them. CDR1 and CDR2 from the germline V gene are LGHNA and YSLEER. The CDR3 sequence is 18 residues long. The CDR3 DNA reads TGCGCCAGCAGCCAAGATCAAATCGGGGGGCAATACTCCTACGAGCAGTACTTC. Translated: CASSQDQIGGQYSYEQYF.

The V gene is TRBV9, the J gene TRBJ2-6; the D gene is possibly TRBD2 (6 bases). The V gene lost 3 bases and the J gene lost 0 bases, with 16 bases spanning the gap. The CDR3 has 18 amino acids. Germline V lookup: CDR1 SGDLS, CDR2 YYNGEE. CDR3 sequence: CASSGRDFLLSGANVLTF. In nucleotides, the CDR3 is TGTGCCAGCAGCGGCCGGGACTTTCTCCTCTCTGGGGCCAACGTCCTGACTTTC.

The V call is TRBV5-6, the J call TRBJ2-5, with 7 bases aligning to TRBD1. The CDR3 consists of 13 residues. V was pared by 3 bases and J by 4 bases, with 3 bases of the junction left unmatched. From germline, CDR1 is SGHDT and CDR2 YYEEEE. In nucleotides, the CDR3 is TGTGCCAGCAGCTCAACAGGGGTAGAGACCCAGTACTTC. Translated: CASSSTGVETQYF.

The V call is TRBV7-3, the J call TRBJ2-3; 10 bases match TRBD1. The ends lost 2 bases at V and 5 bases at J; junction bases unmatched: 19. The CDR3 runs to 20 residues. The germline V gene encodes CDR1 SGHTA and CDR2 FQGTGA. For the CDR3, the DNA is TGTGCCAGCAGCTTACGGGGGACAGGGGACATAAGAACCGTGATAGATACGCAGTATTTT. Translating gives CASSLRGTGDIRTVIDTQYF.

In its sample, this clone was seen once. The CDR3 region is CASSPGQGGGGMEQFF. The DNA for the CDR3 is TGTGCCAGCAGCCCTGGACAGGGAGGAGGGGGGATGGAGCAGTTCTTC. This chain uses TRBV21-1 with TRBJ2-1; whether TRBD1, the table's D call, matches the DNA was not checked. TRBV21-1 is listed as a pseudogene. The CDR3 totals 16 residues.

The rearrangement uses TRBV27 and TRBJ1-6, with TRBD1 matching 9 bases. The CDR3 totals 16 residues. V was pared by 2 bases and J by 4 bases, with 3 bases of the junction left unmatched. CDR1 MNHEY and CDR2 SMNVEV come from the germline V gene (reference sequence). The CDR3 DNA is TGTGCCAGCAGTTTAACAGGGGGCGGATATAATTCACCCCTCCACTTT. Translation gives CASSLTGGGYNSPLHF.

The chain employs TRBV24-1 and TRBJ1-1, with no clear D. V gave up 7 bases and J gave up 2 bases, with 10 bases separating them. Germline loops: CDR1 KGHDR, CDR2 SFDVKD. The CDR3 loop spans 13 amino acids. The CDR3 DNA reads as TGTGCCACCAGGCCCGACACCAACACTGAAGCTTTCTTT. Protein product: CATRPDTNTEAFF.

This clone was seen once. This chain connects TRBV18 to TRBJ2-7, with D maybe TRBD2 (5 bases). This CDR3 comprises 15 residues. Germline V gene lookup returns CDR1 KGHSH and CDR2 LQKENI. With 3 bases removed from V and 6 bases from J, the gap between germline ends came to 18 bases. This chain's CDR3 is CASSPSGGLRGEQYF. CDR3 in DNA: TGTGCCAGCTCACCCTCCGGTGGGCTACGGGGCGAGCAGTACTTC.

This clone was recorded once. V usage is TRBV4-1 and J usage is TRBJ2-7; a possible D gene is TRBD2 (7 bases). The CDR3 is 15 amino acids. In germline, CDR1 is MGHRA, CDR2 YSYEKL. The ends were cut back, 3 bases at V and 0 bases at J, with 12 bases in the middle. CDR3 in DNA: TGCGCCAGCAGCCATGAAGGGGGGGACTCCTACGAGCAGTACTTC. This translates into CASSHEGGDSYEQYF.

The rearrangement links TRBV19 to TRBJ2-1; D not resolved. CDR3 length: 14 residues. The germline V gene has CDR1 LNHDA and CDR2 SQIVND (reference sequence). Trimming pared 5 bases from V and 8 bases from J, leaving 16 bases between. In DNA, the CDR3 is TGTGCCAGTAGTGTTACAGTGAATTTAGATGAGCAGTTCTTC. Translation: CASSVTVNLDEQFF.